What follows describes a single T cell receptor beta chain. The assay was immunoSEQ multiplex PCR, and TCRdb's table has in-frame clones only and misses some. The profile shows 150,000 to 170,000 clones, about 89% of them singletons. This sample stems from a study of blood T cell repertoires in COVID-19. In the study overall: COVID-19 samples collected from the United States, Italy and Spain covered acute and convalescent phases. T cells, B-cell-depleted T cells, or PBMCs supplied cDNA or gDNA.

V lost 3 bases to trimming and J lost 7 bases, with 7 bases between them. The CDR3 spans 13 residues. The specimen was peripheral blood. The chain has TRBV12-3 or TRBV12-4 and TRBJ1-6; D is unclear. The receptor comes from a man in his forties or fifties with acute or convalescent COVID-19. Here the CDR3 DNA reads TGTGCCAGCAGTTTGGGCAACAATTCACCCCTCCACTTT. This encodes CASSLGNNSPLHF.